A selection of T cell receptor beta chains follows, all from one sample in a study of blood T cell repertoires in COVID-19. Profiled with immunoSEQ multiplex PCR; TCRdb holds only in-frame clones, not every one. Of 310,000 or so clones listed, about 89% were seen once; the top ten hold around a tenth. Sequenced material: PBMCs or T cells enriched from blood (not recorded which). Receptor source: a middle-aged woman who had recovered from COVID-19. The CDR3 runs from the conserved cysteine through the conserved F or W. D genes are given only for firm matches. Some rows have no size entry. The others give once, few or many, or a class for an expanded clone.

CDR3: CASSDGQWGPQHF
DNA: TGTGCCAGCAGTGATGGACAGTGGGGGCCCCAGCATTTT
V: TRBV2
D: -
J: TRBJ1-5
size: few

CDR3: CASSPLQRGTGELFF
DNA: TGTGCCAGCAGCCCACTTCAGCGGGGTACCGGGGAGCTGTTTTTT
V: TRBV5-4
D: TRBD2
J: TRBJ2-2
size: once

CDR3: CATSRGQGVYGYTF
DNA: TGTGCCACCAGCAGGGGACAGGGTGTTTATGGCTACACCTTC
V: TRBV15
D: TRBD1
J: TRBJ1-2
size: -

CDR3: CASSQETSGGNNEQFF
DNA: TGTGCCAGCAGCCAAGAGACTAGCGGGGGGAACAATGAGCAGTTCTTC
V: TRBV4-2
D: TRBD2
J: TRBJ2-1
size: -

CDR3: CASSLSRKNEQYF
DNA: TGTGCCAGCAGTTTATCGAGGAAGAACGAGCAGTACTTC
V: TRBV27
D: -
J: TRBJ2-7
size: -

CDR3: CSVATDYNEQFF
DNA: TGCAGCGTAGCGACAGATTACAATGAGCAGTTCTTC
V: TRBV29-1
D: -
J: TRBJ2-1
size: -

CDR3: CASSPGAIYGYTF
DNA: TGTGCCAGCAGTCCAGGGGCTATCTATGGCTACACCTTC
V: TRBV27
D: -
J: TRBJ1-2
size: once

CDR3: CASSLGTGLTYEQYF
DNA: TGCGCCAGCAGCTTGGGGACAGGGCTTACCTACGAGCAGTACTTC
V: TRBV5-1
D: TRBD1
J: TRBJ2-7
size: -

CDR3: CSGSMGGRNGYTF
DNA: TGCAGCGGTTCCATGGGGGGTAGGAATGGCTACACCTTC
V: TRBV29-1
D: -
J: TRBJ1-2
size: -

CDR3: CASSSLQGEGTEAFF
DNA: TGTGCCAGCAGCTCCCTACAGGGGGAGGGCACTGAAGCTTTCTTT
V: TRBV9
D: TRBD1
J: TRBJ1-1
size: -

CDR3: CASSHLQGEAFF
DNA: TGCGCCAGCAGCCATTTACAGGGAGAAGCTTTCTTT
V: TRBV4-3
D: -
J: TRBJ1-1
size: once

CDR3: CASTFERQVYVGDTGELFF
DNA: TGTGCCAGCACCTTCGAGAGACAGGTCTACGTTGGAGACACCGGGGAGCTGTTTTTT
V: TRBV27
D: -
J: TRBJ2-2
size: -

CDR3: CASSSKDRFNEQFF
DNA: TGTGCCAGCAGTTCCAAGGACAGGTTCAATGAGCAGTTCTTC
V: TRBV27
D: TRBD1
J: TRBJ2-1
size: -

CDR3: CASLEGNTGELFF
DNA: TGTGCCAGCCTGGAGGGGAACACCGGGGAGCTGTTTTTT
V: TRBV4-2
D: -
J: TRBJ2-2
size: -

CDR3: CASSLAPTGRTEAFF
DNA: TGTGCCAGCAGCTTAGCTCCAACAGGGCGCACTGAAGCTTTCTTT
V: TRBV7-9
D: -
J: TRBJ1-1
size: -

CDR3: CATSDLSRVSGYTF
DNA: TGTGCCACCAGTGATTTGAGTCGGGTTTCGGGCTACACCTTC
V: TRBV24-1
D: -
J: TRBJ1-2
size: -

CDR3: CASSLIDNEQYF
DNA: TGTGCCAGCAGTTTAATAGATAACGAGCAGTACTTC
V: TRBV12-3/TRBV12-4
D: -
J: TRBJ2-7
size: -

CDR3: CASSSINGGDYYEQYF
DNA: TGTGCCAGCAGCTCTATTAATGGGGGGGATTACTACGAGCAGTACTTC
V: TRBV27
D: TRBD2
J: TRBJ2-7
size: -

CDR3: CASSSRTEANYGYTF
DNA: TGTGCCAGCAGTTCCCGGACAGAGGCTAACTATGGCTACACCTTC
V: TRBV11-2
D: -
J: TRBJ1-2
size: -

CDR3: CASRLINTEAFF
DNA: TGTGCCAGCAGACTTATAAACACTGAAGCTTTCTTT
V: TRBV28
D: -
J: TRBJ1-1
size: -

CDR3: CASSHRVNYGYTF
DNA: TGTGCCAGCAGCCACCGAGTTAACTATGGCTACACCTTC
V: TRBV13
D: -
J: TRBJ1-2
size: -

CDR3: CASSVTGYEQYF
DNA: TGTGCCAGCAGTGTGACAGGTTACGAGCAGTACTTC
V: TRBV25-1
D: -
J: TRBJ2-7
size: -

CDR3: CASSQDRGTEAFF
DNA: TGTGCCAGCAGCCAAGACAGGGGGACTGAAGCTTTCTTT
V: TRBV7-8
D: TRBD1
J: TRBJ1-1
size: once

CDR3: CASSLGPPLSDQGYGYTF
DNA: TGTGCTAGCAGCTTAGGCCCACCACTCTCTGATCAGGGGTATGGCTACACCTTC
V: TRBV7-7
D: -
J: TRBJ1-2
size: -

CDR3: CASSMGTDSNTEAFF
DNA: TGTGCCAGTAGTATGGGGACAGACTCAAACACTGAAGCTTTCTTT
V: TRBV19
D: TRBD1
J: TRBJ1-1
size: -

CDR3: CASSLEASGASPLHF
DNA: TGTGCCAGCAGCTTGGAGGCCAGCGGAGCTTCACCCCTCCACTTT
V: TRBV5-4
D: -
J: TRBJ1-6
size: -

CDR3: CASSFSNQPQHF
DNA: TGTGCCAGCAGTTTTTCTAATCAGCCCCAGCATTTT
V: TRBV28
D: -
J: TRBJ1-5
size: -

CDR3: CASSEMIPYEQYF
DNA: TGTGCCAGCAGCGAGATGATCCCCTACGAGCAGTACTTC
V: TRBV3-1/TRBV3-2
D: -
J: TRBJ2-7
size: few

CDR3: CAWSLYAGRETQYF
DNA: TGTGCCTGGAGTCTTTACGCGGGGCGGGAGACCCAGTACTTC
V: TRBV30
D: -
J: TRBJ2-5
size: -

CDR3: CASSIPPRLAGSYNEQFF
DNA: TGTGCCAGTAGTATTCCCCCCCGACTGGCGGGCTCCTACAATGAGCAGTTCTTC
V: TRBV19
D: -
J: TRBJ2-1
size: -

CDR3: CASSLQGTEAFF
DNA: TGTGCCAGCAGTCTTCAGGGGACTGAAGCTTTCTTT
V: TRBV28
D: -
J: TRBJ1-1
size: -

CDR3: CASSSKGAGTDTQYF
DNA: TGTGCCAGCAGTTCTAAGGGGGCTGGAACAGATACGCAGTATTTT
V: TRBV7-8
D: TRBD1
J: TRBJ2-3
size: -

CDR3: CASGGPTNEKLFF
DNA: TGTGCCAGCGGGGGCCCAACTAATGAAAAACTGTTTTTT
V: TRBV2
D: -
J: TRBJ1-4
size: -

CDR3: CASSERLGDTQYF
DNA: TGTGCCAGCAGTGAACGCCTCGGAGATACGCAGTATTTT
V: TRBV2
D: -
J: TRBJ2-3
size: few

CDR3: CASSPGTGGSGKQYF
DNA: TGTGCCAGCAGCCCCGGGACAGGGGGGAGTGGCAAGCAGTACTTC
V: TRBV6-2/TRBV6-3
D: TRBD1
J: TRBJ2-7
size: few

CDR3: CSAPSDTNTEAFF
DNA: TGCAGCGCCCCCTCGGACACTAACACTGAAGCTTTCTTT
V: TRBV29-1
D: -
J: TRBJ1-1
size: -

CDR3: CASTMDGVARQPQHF
DNA: TGTGCCAGTACCATGGACGGGGTGGCACGGCAGCCCCAGCATTTT
V: TRBV19
D: -
J: TRBJ1-5
size: -

CDR3: CASRRLAEETQYF
DNA: TGTGCCAGCAGGCGACTAGCGGAAGAGACCCAGTACTTC
V: TRBV5-4
D: TRBD2
J: TRBJ2-5
size: -

CDR3: CASSIYRGRGNTEAFF
DNA: TGTGCCAGTAGTATCTACAGGGGGCGGGGGAACACTGAAGCTTTCTTT
V: TRBV19
D: TRBD1
J: TRBJ1-1
size: -

CDR3: CASSERQGTHLHTEAFF
DNA: TGTGCCAGCAGTGAGAGACAGGGCACACACCTACACACTGAAGCTTTCTTT
V: TRBV6-1
D: TRBD1
J: TRBJ1-1
size: few

CDR3: CAWSVDSLGEQFF
DNA: TGTGCCTGGAGTGTGGACTCCCTCGGGGAGCAGTTCTTC
V: TRBV30
D: -
J: TRBJ2-1
size: -

CDR3: CASSPPGQMNTEAFF
DNA: TGTGCCAGCTCACCACCGGGACAGATGAACACTGAAGCTTTCTTT
V: TRBV18
D: TRBD1
J: TRBJ1-1
size: -